One TCR beta chain is described in this entry. The template used for profiling TCR beta VDJ and CDR3 was genomic DNA. MiXCR, run by TCRdb on the reads, gives a single entry per CDR3 protein. The table lists over 150,000 distinct CDR3 sequences, about 70% of them singletons. Trimming left V 2 bases short and J 5 bases short, with 16 bases between. Germline-derived CDR1 and CDR2 are SGHVS and FQNEAQ. This CDR3 is 15 amino acids long. This record comes from a study of CD8+CD57+ T cells in acquired aplastic anemia. The overall study: Sorted CD4+ and CD8+ cells gave an average of approximately 3 ug of DNA.

Sequenced patients had shown CD8+CD57+ cell expansion by flow cytometry. The sequence derives from a human donor with aplastic anemia. The chain uses TRBV7-8 and TRBJ2-7; D unresolved. The source material was sorted CD4+, CD8+, or CD8+CD57+ T cells (not recorded which) from PBMCs. The CDR3 DNA is TGTGCCAGCAGCTTAACTCGGCTAGGAGCACACGAGCAGTACTTC. It codes for CASSLTRLGAHEQYF.